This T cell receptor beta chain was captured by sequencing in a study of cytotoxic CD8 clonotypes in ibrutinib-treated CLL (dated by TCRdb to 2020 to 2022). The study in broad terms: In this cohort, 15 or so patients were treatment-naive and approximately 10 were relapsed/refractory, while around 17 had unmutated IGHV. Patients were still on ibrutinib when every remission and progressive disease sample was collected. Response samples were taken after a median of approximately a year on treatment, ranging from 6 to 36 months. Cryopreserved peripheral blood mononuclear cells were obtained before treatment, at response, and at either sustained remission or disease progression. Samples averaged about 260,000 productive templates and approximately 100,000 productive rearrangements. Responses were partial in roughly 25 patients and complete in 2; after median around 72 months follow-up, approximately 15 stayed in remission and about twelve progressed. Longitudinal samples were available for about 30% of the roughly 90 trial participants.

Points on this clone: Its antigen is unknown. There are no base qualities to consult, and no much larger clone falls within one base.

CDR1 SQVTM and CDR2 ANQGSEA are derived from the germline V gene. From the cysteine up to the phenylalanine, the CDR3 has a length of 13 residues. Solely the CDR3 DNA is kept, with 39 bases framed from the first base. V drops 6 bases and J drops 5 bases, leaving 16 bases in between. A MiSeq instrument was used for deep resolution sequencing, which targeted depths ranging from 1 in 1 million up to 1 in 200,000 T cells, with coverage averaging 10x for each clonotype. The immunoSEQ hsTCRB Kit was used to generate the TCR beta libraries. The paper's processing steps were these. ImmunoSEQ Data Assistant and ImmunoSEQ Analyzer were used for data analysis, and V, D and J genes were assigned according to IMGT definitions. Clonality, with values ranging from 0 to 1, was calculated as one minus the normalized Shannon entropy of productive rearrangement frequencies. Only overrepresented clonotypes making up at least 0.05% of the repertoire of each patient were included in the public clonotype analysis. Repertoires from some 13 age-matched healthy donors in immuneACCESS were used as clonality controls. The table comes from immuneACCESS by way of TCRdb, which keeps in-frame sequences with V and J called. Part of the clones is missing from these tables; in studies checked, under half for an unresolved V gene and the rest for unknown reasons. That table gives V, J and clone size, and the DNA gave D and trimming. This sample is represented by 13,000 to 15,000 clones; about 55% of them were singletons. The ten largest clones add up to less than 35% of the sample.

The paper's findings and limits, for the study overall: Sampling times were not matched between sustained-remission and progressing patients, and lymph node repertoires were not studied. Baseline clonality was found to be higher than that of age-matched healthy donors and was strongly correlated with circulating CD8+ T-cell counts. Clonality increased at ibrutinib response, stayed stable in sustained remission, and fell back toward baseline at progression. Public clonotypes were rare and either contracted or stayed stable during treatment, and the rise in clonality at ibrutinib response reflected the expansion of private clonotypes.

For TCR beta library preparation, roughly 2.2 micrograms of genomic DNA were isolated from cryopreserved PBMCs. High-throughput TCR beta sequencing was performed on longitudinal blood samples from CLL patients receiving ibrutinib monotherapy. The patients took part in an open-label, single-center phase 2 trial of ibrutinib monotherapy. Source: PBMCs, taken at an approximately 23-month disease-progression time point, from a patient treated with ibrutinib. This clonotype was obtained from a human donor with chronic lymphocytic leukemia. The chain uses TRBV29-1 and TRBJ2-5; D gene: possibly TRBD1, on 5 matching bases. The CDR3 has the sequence CSVRDLRRETQYF. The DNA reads TGCAGCGTCAGGGATCTTCGTCGGGAGACCCAGTACTTC.